This is a list of T cell receptor beta chains from one sample in a study of shared clonotypes between healthy human individuals. The method was immunoSEQ multiplex PCR; TCRdb's version includes in-frame clones alone and lacks a portion of them. The sample yields over a million clones, 70% to 80% seen once. Sequencing was carried out using memory CD4+ T cells from PBMCs. These receptors were collected from a man in his late teens or twenties in good health. Some clones in this sample may be carry-over from other donors' samples. Both conserved end residues are part of each CDR3. A D gene is named only where the DNA matches it firmly.

TRBV28,.,CASSLSPVNYGYTF
TRBV6-6,TRBD1,CASHNRGEGYTF
TRBV30,TRBD2,CAWSLAGFLSYEQYF
TRBV5-4,TRBD1,CASSLPLQGKETQYF
TRBV9,.,CASSALVLDGAQYF
TRBV7-2,.,CASSHPPLGGISSYNEQFF
TRBV11-1,TRBD1,CASSLHYGTVGTEAFF
TRBV29-1,TRBD2,CSVEKGLADSYNEQFF
TRBV28,TRBD1,CASSGGQGASGSEAFF
TRBV7-9,.,CASSLDSQGGYTF
TRBV28,.,CASSTVFSGANVLTF
TRBV5-5,TRBD2,CASSLASAGGPSRETQYF
TRBV7-9,.,CASSLDQRSGGYTF
TRBV5-1,.,CASSLVRTGELFF
TRBV21-1,.,CASSGSKVTVGYTF
TRBV6-1,TRBD1,CASSGGQGVYGYTF
TRBV28,TRBD1,CASSDRASGNTIYF
TRBV4-1,.,CASSQEWGAETQYF
TRBV30,.,CAWIMGAYGYTF
TRBV7-3,TRBD2,CASSPPGTINNEQFF
TRBV5-6,TRBD1,CASSRDRGNEKLFF
TRBV5-6,TRBD2,CASSLGLAVYNEQFF